One and the same sample provided the 14 T cell receptor beta chains below, sequenced in a study of response to subunit inactivated influenza vaccine. In TCRdb, the RT-PCR reads were re-called with MiXCR into one record per CDR3 protein. Of about 570,000 distinct CDR3 sequences listed, roughly 12% are singletons. Separately, the same data were catalogued under a study of T cells expressing NK-cell markers. That publication notes: UMIs accompanied the 5'RACE template switching by which TCR beta cDNA was made.

This specimen was PBMCs from blood, taken on the day of vaccination. These receptors were collected from a man over 45 who received an inactivated influenza vaccine.

The chain links TRBV29-1 to TRBJ2-1; unclear D gene. The germline V gene encodes CDR1 SQVTM and CDR2 ANQGSEA. V gave up 3 bases and J gave up 3 bases, with 9 bases separating them. This CDR3 has 13 amino acids. CDR3 DNA sequence: TGCAGCGTTGATAAACGGCTCTACAATGAGCAGTTCTTC. It is translated as CSVDKRLYNEQFF.

V gene TRBV2 combines with J gene TRBJ2-7, with 8 bases lining up with TRBD1. The CDR3 has 15 amino acids. V lost 6 bases to trimming and J lost 3 bases; unmatched junction nucleotides: 10. The germline V gene encodes CDR1 SNHLY and CDR2 FYNNEI. CDR3 residues: CASRRDGTGFYEQYF. CDR3 bases: TGTGCCAGCAGGAGGGATGGGACAGGCTTCTACGAGCAGTACTTC.

This clonotype came up a few times. The chain couples TRBV7-9 to TRBJ2-3; D might be TRBD1 (6 bases). This CDR3 comprises 17 residues. Looked up from germline, CDR1 is SEHNR and CDR2 is FQNEAQ (reference sequence). The V end lost 2 bases, the J end lost 0 bases, and 15 bases lay between the germline ends. The CDR3 bases are TGTGCCAGCAGCTTAACCCGGACAGCTTTTAGCACAGATACGCAGTATTTT. It is translated as CASSLTRTAFSTDTQYF. The entire variable domain, with the rest obtained from reference TRBV7-9 and TRBJ2-3, is as follows: DTGVSQNPRHKITKRGQNVTFRCDPISEHNRLYWYRQTLGQGPEFLTYFQNEAQLEKSRLLSDRFSAERPKGSFSTLEIQRTEQGDSAMYLCASSLTRTAFSTDTQYFGPGTRLTVL.

V gene TRBV6-2 or TRBV6-3 combines with J gene TRBJ2-6, with a possible D match to TRBD2 (5 bases). This CDR3 has 15 residues. Germline loops: CDR1 MNHEY, CDR2 SVGEGT. V dropped 2 bases and J dropped 0 bases, with 5 bases sitting between them. In nucleotides, the CDR3 is TGTGCCAGCAGTTACGACTACTCTGGGGCCAACGTCCTGACTTTC. Translation: CASSYDYSGANVLTF.

This clonotype was seen at least ten times. The chain uses TRBV20-1 and TRBJ2-5; no firm D call. The V end lost 0 bases, the J end lost 5 bases, and 4 bases lay between the germline ends. CDR3 length: 11 residues. CDR1 and CDR2 (germline): DFQATT, SNEGSKA (reference sequence). CDR3: CSARDQETQYF. CDR3 sequence (DNA): TGCAGTGCTAGAGATCAGGAGACCCAGTACTTC.

This rearrangement joins TRBV4-2 to TRBJ2-7; D assignment may be TRBD1 or TRBD2 (5 bases each). This CDR3 region has 15 residues. Germline loops: CDR1 LGHNA, CDR2 YNFKEQ. The germline V and J ends were trimmed by 4 bases and 5 bases, with 18 bases remaining between them. The CDR3 bases are TGTGCCAGCAGCCCCGGGACCCGCCATGTGGACGAGCAGTACTTC. The encoded protein is CASSPGTRHVDEQYF.

Ten or more counts support this clonotype. The gene calls are TRBV5-1 and TRBJ1-1, with unresolved D. This CDR3 comprises 12 residues. The V end was cut by 0 bases, the J end by 6 bases, with 6 bases between. In germline, CDR1 is SGHRS, CDR2 YFSETQ. The CDR3 spells CASSLEWPEAFF. In DNA form, the CDR3 reads TGCGCCAGCAGCTTGGAATGGCCTGAAGCTTTCTTT.

The chain combines TRBV28 with TRBJ2-1; TRBD1 is a possible D gene (6 bases). V was pared by 7 bases and J by 5 bases, with 12 bases between. Germline values: CDR1 MDHEN, CDR2 SYDVKM. The length of the CDR3 is 13 residues. CDR3 nucleotides: TGTGCCAGCACGGACAGTCAGAACAATGAGCAGTTCTTC. Its translation: CASTDSQNNEQFF.

V usage is TRBV7-9 and J usage is TRBJ2-5; the D gene is possibly TRBD2 (7 bases). Germline CDR1 SEHNR, CDR2 FQNEAQ (reference sequence). The CDR3 totals 14 residues. V dropped 5 bases and J dropped 3 bases, with 13 bases sitting between them. CDR3 in DNA: TGTGCCAGCAGCGCCCCGGGGGGCGAAGAGACCCAGTACTTC. It yields the protein CASSAPGGEETQYF.

CDR3 nucleotide sequence: TGTGCCAGCAGTCACACAGGGGACGAGCAGTACTTC. Translated, it gives CASSHTGDEQYF. The chain recombines TRBV12-3 or TRBV12-4 with TRBJ2-7; TRBD1 matches at 7 bases. V lost 5 bases, J lost 5 bases, and 3 bases stayed unmatched. This CDR3 is 12 amino acids long.

V usage is TRBV6-2 or TRBV6-3 and J usage is TRBJ2-3, with TRBD2 matching 7 bases. This CDR3 is built from 15 residues. Germline CDR1 and CDR2: MNHEY and SVGEGT. Unmatched junction bases numbered 10, after V lost 6 bases and J lost 4 bases. The CDR3 sequence is CASRRRDYHPDTQYF. Here the CDR3 DNA reads TGTGCCAGCAGACGACGGGACTACCACCCAGATACGCAGTATTTT.

V and J are TRBV7-2 and TRBJ1-3, with D hard to call. The CDR3 runs to 17 residues. Germline V gives CDR1 SGHTA, CDR2 FQGNSA. V gave up 2 bases and J gave up 0 bases, with 14 bases separating them. CDR3 coding DNA: TGTGCCAGCAGCTTAATCAGTGCCGCGATCTCTGGAAACACCATATATTTT. Translated: CASSLISAAISGNTIYF.

The gene calls are TRBV7-3 and TRBJ2-1, with D perhaps being TRBD1 or TRBD2 (6 bases each). The CDR3 length is 13 residues. CDR1 and CDR2 from the germline V gene are SGHTA and FQGTGA. The V gene lost 5 bases and the J gene lost 6 bases, with 11 bases spanning the gap. Written as DNA, the CDR3 is TGTGCCAGCAGCCCACAGGGAGGCAATGAGCAGTTCTTC. Its translation: CASSPQGGNEQFF. Full variable domain (rest looked up from reference TRBV7-3 and TRBJ2-1): GAGVSQTPSNKVTEKGKYVELRCDPISGHTALYWYRQSLGQGPEFLIYFQGTGAADDSGLPNDRFFAVRPEGSVSTLKIQRTERGDSAVYLCASSPQGGNEQFFGPGTRLTVL.

In its sample, this clonotype was seen many times. This chain connects TRBV4-3 to TRBJ2-1; D remains unclear. Looked up from germline, CDR1 is LGHNA and CDR2 is YSLEER. The V and J ends lost 0 bases and 5 bases respectively, with 5 bases between them. The CDR3 consists of 13 residues. CDR3: CASSQESDNEQFF. In nucleotides, the CDR3 is TGCGCCAGCAGCCAAGAGTCGGACAATGAGCAGTTCTTC.